These 10 T cell receptor beta chains were sequenced from one sample in a study of blood T cell repertoires in COVID-19. Data came from immunoSEQ multiplex PCR; TCRdb stores just in-frame clones and leaves some out. This repertoire shows hundreds of thousands of clones, approximately 90% found once; its top ten account for 6.5% to 8.5%. The sequencing sample was made of PBMCs or T cells enriched from blood (not recorded which). These receptors were taken from a woman in her sixties who had recovered from COVID-19.

The chain uses TRBV10-3 and TRBJ2-1, with 7 bases matching TRBD1. J was trimmed by 0 bases and V by 10 bases; bases with no gene match: 9. From germline, CDR1 is ENHRY and CDR2 SYGVKD. The CDR3 totals 15 residues. The CDR3 nucleotides are TGTGCCACGACGGTGGACAGGCTCTCCTACAATGAGCAGTTCTTC. This encodes CATTVDRLSYNEQFF.

V is TRBV5-1 and J is TRBJ2-2; no clear D gene. Germline CDR1 is SGHRS and CDR2 is YFSETQ. V gave up 5 bases and J gave up 2 bases, with 10 bases separating them. The CDR3 runs to 14 residues. The CDR3 DNA reads as TGCGCCAGCAGGGAACAGCATAACACCGGGGAGCTGTTTTTT. This gives the protein CASREQHNTGELFF.

V is TRBV5-1 and J is TRBJ1-2; 7 bases match TRBD1. The CDR3 length is 14 residues. Germline V gives CDR1 SGHRS, CDR2 YFSETQ. V trimming: 0 bases; J trimming: 3 bases; junction bases outside the gene matches: 2. The CDR3 is CASSLGGTDYGYTF. In nucleotides, the CDR3 is TGCGCCAGCAGCTTGGGTGGGACAGACTATGGCTACACCTTC.

The chain carries TRBV19 and TRBJ1-6; 7 positions agree with TRBD1. Germline trimming cut 1 base from V and 10 bases from J; bases unmatched to any gene: 16. The germline CDR1 and CDR2 sequences are LNHDA and SQIVND (reference sequence). The CDR3 loop spans 18 amino acids. DNA for the CDR3: TGTGCCAGTAGTATAGCTGGACAGGTGTGGAATACAGGATCACCCCTCCACTTT. This encodes CASSIAGQVWNTGSPLHF. Looking up the rest from reference TRBV19 and TRBJ1-6 gives the full variable domain: DGGITQSPKYLFRKEGQNVTLSCEQNLNHDAMYWYRQDPGQGLRLIYYSQIVNDFQKGDIAEGYSVSREKKESFPLTVTSAQKNPTAFYLCASSIAGQVWNTGSPLHFGNGTRLTVT.

The chain joins TRBV24-1 to TRBJ1-5, with D unclear. Between the trimmed V and J ends, which lost 5 bases and 0 bases, there was a span of 7 bases. In germline, CDR1 is KGHDR, CDR2 SFDVKD. This CDR3 contains 14 residues. This chain's CDR3 is CATSGGFSNQPQHF. In DNA form, the CDR3 reads TGTGCCACCAGTGGCGGATTTAGCAATCAGCCCCAGCATTTT.

The count of this clone is one. This rearrangement joins TRBV27 to TRBJ2-2; no clear D gene. CDR1 and CDR2 from the germline V gene are MNHEY and SMNVEV (reference sequence). Trimming pared 5 bases from V and 7 bases from J, leaving 11 bases between. CDR3 size: 13 residues. CDR3 sequence reads: CASSIRLSGELFF. DNA of the CDR3: TGTGCCAGCAGTATCCGCCTGAGCGGGGAGCTGTTTTTT.

This clone has more than one count but fewer than ten. The CDR3 loop is CAWSEGNSGNTIYF. The CDR3, as DNA: TGTGCCTGGAGTGAGGGGAACAGTGGAAACACCATATATTTT. The chain recombines TRBV30 with TRBJ1-3, with D tentatively TRBD1 (5 bases). The CDR3 consists of 14 residues. Trimming removed 1 base at V and 3 bases at J, with 10 bases between. CDR1 is GTSNPN and CDR2 is SVGIG in the germline V gene (reference sequence). Full variable domain (rest looked up from reference TRBV30 and TRBJ1-3): SQTIHQWPATLVQPVGSPLSLECTVEGTSNPNLYWYRQAAGRGLQLLFYSVGIGQISSEVPQNLSASRPQDRQFILSSKKLLLSDSGFYLCAWSEGNSGNTIYFGEGSWLTVV.

The J gene is TRBJ2-7, the V gene TRBV3-1 (or the pseudogene TRBV3-2); maybe TRBD2 (6 bases). V was cut by 5 bases and J by 2 bases, with 16 bases left in between. The CDR3 totals 15 residues. Germline V gives CDR1 LGHDT, CDR2 YNNKEL (reference sequence). The CDR3 here is CASSGRRRGPYEQYF. The CDR3, as DNA: TGTGCCAGCAGCGGCCGGCGGAGGGGTCCCTACGAGCAGTACTTC.

The V call is TRBV7-8, the J call TRBJ2-2; a possible D gene is TRBD1 (6 bases). Per the germline V gene, CDR1 is SGHVS and CDR2 is FQNEAQ. The ends were cut back, 5 bases at V and 3 bases at J, with 13 bases in the middle. CDR3 length: 15 amino acids. This CDR3 is CASSPRGWDTGELFF. In DNA form, the CDR3 reads TGTGCCAGCAGCCCCAGGGGATGGGACACCGGGGAGCTGTTTTTT.

This clone was found a few times. This rearrangement joins TRBV3-1 (or the pseudogene TRBV3-2) to TRBJ1-3, with D unclear. V gave up 0 bases and J gave up 0 bases, with 6 bases separating them. Germline V CDR1 and CDR2: LGHDT, YNNKEL (reference sequence). The CDR3 sequence is 15 residues long. The CDR3 sequence: CASSQEWSSGNTIYF. The CDR3 region has the DNA TGTGCCAGCAGCCAAGAGTGGAGCTCTGGAAACACCATATATTTT.